This entry is about one T cell receptor beta chain. Its target is not known. This entry is derived from a study of vaccination effects on CD4 cells after COVID-19. Antigen-specific CD4+ T cells were first expanded with viral peptide pools by the ViraFEST assay and only then sequenced. After around nine days in culture, the CD4+ T cells were isolated. Nucleocapsid antibodies stayed negative before and after vaccination, showing no earlier SARS-CoV-2 infection. Cultures received IL-2 medium that replaced half the medium on days 3 and 7. The table came from immunoSEQ multiplex PCR; TCRdb's copy has only in-frame clones and leaves some out. The data contain 65,000 or so clones, around 76% of them seen just once; the ten biggest clones take up roughly 3.1%. Study-wide points: Whether induced by infection or by vaccine, clones showed marked clonal contraction late after vaccination.

The TCR was taken from a human donor who received a COVID-19 vaccine. Sequenced material: CD4+ T cells from PBMCs cultured with HCoV-NL63 spike peptides, taken before COVID-19 vaccination.

In nucleotides, the CDR3 is TGCAGCGTTGAAGGGACAGCTGCCGGTGGCTACACCTTC. This codes for CSVEGTAAGGYTF. The rearrangement uses TRBV29-1 and TRBJ1-2, with D possibly being TRBD1 (6 bases). Germline lookup yields CDR1 SQVTM and CDR2 ANQGSEA. V was cut by 1 base and J by 7 bases, with 13 bases left in between. The length of the CDR3 is 13 residues.